This entry lists 24 T cell receptor beta chains sequenced from one sample in a study of cytomegalovirus exposure and HLA in healthy donors. Primers for the PCR totalled 60 Vbeta and 13 Jbeta. Clones were read by immunoSEQ multiplex PCR, and TCRdb kept only the in-frame ones, dropping some. The top ten hold around 4.5% of the sample, which has about 120,000 clones, roughly 83% seen once. Input material: PBMCs. Receptors originate from a man aged 25-45 years in good health and CMV-seropositive.

J is TRBJ1-1 and V is TRBV2, with a tentative D call TRBD1 (5 bases). The germline gives CDR1 SNHLY, CDR2 FYNNEI. The CDR3 extends over 14 amino acids. Trimming shortened V by 3 bases and J by 7 bases, and 15 bases separated the two germline ends. The chain's CDR3 is CASSEAYRTHEAFF. The DNA for the CDR3 is TGTGCCAGCAGTGAGGCCTACAGGACCCATGAAGCTTTCTTT.

This sequence joins TRBV6-4 and TRBJ2-3; no clear D. Trimming shortened V by 0 bases and J by 0 bases, and 7 bases separated the two germline ends. Germline CDR1 is MRHNA and CDR2 is SNTAGT. The CDR3 has 15 amino acids. The CDR3 sequence: CASSDSAASTDTQYF. The CDR3, as DNA: TGTGCCAGCAGTGACTCGGCGGCTAGCACAGATACGCAGTATTTT.

This clone was detected only a few times. The chain employs TRBV4-2 and TRBJ2-7; 10 nucleotides align to TRBD1. The germline V gene has CDR1 LGHNA and CDR2 YNFKEQ. Unmatched junction bases numbered 23, after V lost 0 bases and J lost 3 bases. This CDR3 comprises 22 residues. The CDR3 bases are TGTGCCAGCAGCCAAGACCCACAAATATCGGACGACGGGGACAGGGGAGACTACGAGCAGTACTTC. This sequence encodes CASSQDPQISDDGDRGDYEQYF.

The chain carries TRBV7-9 and TRBJ1-5; D remains unclear. The CDR3 sequence is 14 residues long. The V and J ends lost 5 bases and 6 bases respectively, with 14 bases between them. Germline CDR1 and CDR2: SEHNR and FQNEAQ (reference sequence). In DNA form, the CDR3 reads TGTGCCAGCAGCCCGCAAAGTTCCGGTCAGCCCCAGCATTTT. It translates to CASSPQSSGQPQHF.

This chain uses TRBV10-3 with TRBJ2-1, with D possibly being TRBD1 (6 bases). The CDR3 consists of 16 residues. The germline V gene has CDR1 ENHRY and CDR2 SYGVKD. The V gene lost 6 bases and the J gene lost 6 bases, with 21 bases spanning the gap. CDR3 nucleotide sequence: TGTGCCATCAGCCCCGCCCCAGGGACACGGTCCAATGAGCAGTTCTTC. This codes for CAISPAPGTRSNEQFF.

The chain uses TRBV13 and TRBJ2-1; the D is unclear. Germline assignment: CDR1 PRHDT and CDR2 FYEKMQ (reference sequence). The CDR3 is made up of 16 amino acids. Trimming took 2 bases from V and 3 from J, leaving 14 bases between them. The CDR3 coding sequence is TGTGCCAGCAGCTTAAAGGCCCTAAGACTCTACAATGAGCAGTTCTTC. Translating it yields CASSLKALRLYNEQFF.

This clone appeared once. The chain employs TRBV7-2 and TRBJ1-1; tentative D call: TRBD1 (5 bases). V lost 5 bases and J lost 2, with 21 bases in between. Per germline, CDR1 SGHTA and CDR2 FQGNSA. The CDR3 loop spans 17 amino acids. CDR3 in amino acids: CASSLNTWVGGNTEAFF. CDR3 sequence (DNA): TGTGCCAGCAGCCTCAATACATGGGTGGGGGGTAACACTGAAGCTTTCTTT.

The V gene is TRBV14, the J gene TRBJ1-1; D remains ambiguous. CDR1 and CDR2 from the germline V gene are SGHDN and FVKESK. The CDR3 contains 14 residues. V dropped 7 bases and J dropped 5 bases, with 17 bases sitting between them. The CDR3 loop is CASITRKGGTEAFF. Written as DNA, the CDR3 is TGTGCCAGCATCACACGAAAGGGAGGTACTGAAGCTTTCTTT.

The V call is TRBV14, the J call TRBJ1-1; TRBD1 aligns across 7 bases. Germline V gene lookup returns CDR1 SGHDN and CDR2 FVKESK. The CDR3 runs to 14 residues. Trimming cost V 5 bases and J 0 bases; bases outside gene matches: 3. In nucleotides, the CDR3 is TGTGCCAGCAGCGGGACAGTCATGAACACTGAAGCTTTCTTT. Its protein is CASSGTVMNTEAFF.

CDR3 bases: TGTGCCAGCAGTAACAGCGGGGGGGGCTACAATGAGCAGTTCTTC. Translating it yields CASSNSGGGYNEQFF. This chain uses TRBV6-5 with TRBJ2-1, with TRBD2 matching 10 bases. CDR1 is MNHEY and CDR2 is SVGAGI in the germline V gene. CDR3 length: 15 residues. After removal of 5 bases from V and 3 bases from J, the junction contained 4 bases not matched to a gene.

This chain connects TRBV5-6 to TRBJ2-1; 9 nucleotides align to TRBD2. Germline CDR1 is SGHDT and CDR2 is YYEEEE. Unmatched junction bases numbered 6, after V lost 0 bases and J lost 8 bases. The CDR3 extends over 15 amino acids. The CDR3 protein is CASSLVDSGRYEQFF. The CDR3 DNA is TGTGCCAGCAGCTTGGTGGATAGCGGGAGATATGAGCAGTTCTTC.

The count of this clone is one. The rearrangement uses TRBV27 and TRBJ2-2; the match to TRBD2 covers 12 bases. This CDR3 is 17 amino acids long. With 3 bases clipped from V and 1 base from J, the junction kept 3 bases outside the gene matches. Germline CDR1 MNHEY, CDR2 SMNVEV (reference sequence). CDR3 loop: CASSLRLAGENTGELFF. CDR3 sequence (DNA): TGTGCCAGCAGTTTGAGACTAGCGGGAGAGAACACCGGGGAGCTGTTTTTT.

A remark on this clone: An end of the junction differs from the germline gene, which may be a read error. The rearrangement joins TRBV7-7 to TRBJ2-5; possibly TRBD1 for D (6 bases). CDR3 size: 18 residues. Germline CDR1 reads SSHAT; CDR2 reads FNYEAQ (reference sequence). The CDR3: CASSHLLKGEADQETQYF. Here the CDR3 DNA reads TGTGCTAGCAGCCACCTTTTGAAGGGGGAAGCGGATCAAGAGACCCAGTACTTC. Based on the CDR3 plus reference TRBV7-7 and TRBJ2-5, the full variable domain is GAGVSQSPRYKVTKRGQDVTLRCDPISSHATLYWYQQALGQGPEFLTYFNYEAQPDKSGLPSDRFSAERPEGSISTLTIQRTEQRDSAMYRCASSHLLKGEADQETQYFGPGTRLLVL.

V is TRBV27 and J is TRBJ1-1; 7 bases are a match to TRBD1. In germline, CDR1 is MNHEY, CDR2 SMNVEV (reference sequence). This CDR3 contains 15 residues. With V trimmed by 6 bases and J by 9 bases, 16 bases remained unmatched. Here the CDR3 DNA reads TGTGCCAGCAGAATCTCCGGGACAGTCCTATCTCAAGCTTTCTTT. It encodes CASRISGTVLSQAFF.

This rearrangement joins TRBV5-4 to TRBJ2-6, with a tentative D call TRBD1 (6 bases). This CDR3 has 15 residues. Trimming shortened V by 4 bases and J by 2 bases, and 10 bases separated the two germline ends. Germline V CDR1 and CDR2: SGHNT, YYREEE (reference sequence). CDR3 residues: CASSPDRPGANVLTF. The DNA for the CDR3 is TGTGCCAGCAGCCCAGACAGGCCTGGGGCCAACGTCCTGACTTTC.

This chain uses TRBV10-3 with TRBJ2-1, with 8 bases identical to TRBD2. Unmatched junction bases numbered 21, after V lost 8 bases and J lost 9 bases. CDR3 size: 17 residues. Germline CDR1 and CDR2: ENHRY and SYGVKD. CDR3 region: CAIGLMTGGEPFGEQFF. In DNA form, the CDR3 reads TGTGCCATCGGGTTAATGACGGGGGGGGAACCGTTCGGTGAGCAGTTCTTC.

The rearrangement joins TRBV6-4 to TRBJ2-3; D unclear. CDR3 length: 15 amino acids. Deletions cut 3 bases from V and 2 bases from J, with 12 bases between. The germline V gene encodes CDR1 MRHNA and CDR2 SNTAGT. The CDR3 reads CASSEASTTTDTQYF. The CDR3 DNA follows: TGTGCCAGCAGTGAGGCCAGTACCACCACAGATACGCAGTATTTT.

The V and J genes are TRBV6-1 and TRBJ1-6; 9 nucleotides agree with TRBD1. This CDR3 region has 15 residues. After removal of 0 bases from V and 10 bases from J, the junction contained 4 bases not matched to a gene. Germline assignment: CDR1 MNHNS and CDR2 SASEGT. The CDR3 DNA reads TGTGCCAGCAGTGAAGCCGGGACAGGGTTCTCACCCCTCCACTTT. Amino acid sequence: CASSEAGTGFSPLHF.

The genes are TRBV5-6 and TRBJ1-4; 9 nucleotides line up with TRBD1. V was clipped by 4 bases and J by 7 bases; unmatched bases: 5. Germline V gene lookup returns CDR1 SGHDT and CDR2 YYEEEE. The CDR3 consists of 14 residues. The DNA of the CDR3 is TGTGCCAGCAGCGCCGGGACAGGGTTTGAAAAACTGTTTTTT. Its translation is CASSAGTGFEKLFF.

The chain has TRBV2 and TRBJ1-2; D call uncertain. Per germline, CDR1 SNHLY and CDR2 FYNNEI. This CDR3 spans 12 amino acids. V shed 7 bases and J shed 0 bases, with 6 bases lying between them. The CDR3 nucleotides read TGTGCCAGCATGAGGGCTAACTATGGCTACACCTTC. It is translated as CASMRANYGYTF.

The chain employs TRBV15 and TRBJ1-2; no reliable D call. Trimming shortened V by 5 bases and J by 4 bases, and 8 bases separated the two germline ends. The CDR3 totals 12 residues. Germline V lookup: CDR1 LNHNV, CDR2 YYDKDF (reference sequence). CDR3 protein: CATSSPGYGYTF. CDR3 sequence (DNA): TGTGCCACCAGCTCACCAGGCTATGGCTACACCTTC.

This clone was seen more than once but under ten times. The rearrangement joins TRBV2 to TRBJ1-5; D possibly corresponds to TRBD1 (5 bases). Germline V gene lookup returns CDR1 SNHLY and CDR2 FYNNEI. V was cut by 6 bases and J by 4 bases, with 13 bases left in between. The CDR3 loop spans 14 amino acids. CDR3 nucleotides: TGTGCCAGCAGGGAAACAGGATTGAATCAGCCCCAGCATTTT. Amino acid sequence: CASRETGLNQPQHF.

A note on this clone: One end of the junction fails to match germline, which may point to a read error. The V and J genes are TRBV7-9 and TRBJ2-2; the D gene is possibly TRBD1 (5 bases). This CDR3 has 15 amino acids. Germline V gene data show CDR1 as SEHNR and CDR2 as FQNEAQ (reference sequence). In DNA form, the CDR3 reads TGTTCCAGCAGCATAAGGAGCTGGGGCGCCGGGGAGCTGTTTTTT. As protein: CSSSIRSWGAGELFF.

The J gene is TRBJ2-3, the V gene TRBV7-2; D is perhaps TRBD1 (5 bases). CDR1 is SGHTA and CDR2 is FQGNSA in the germline V gene. V was trimmed by 1 base and J by 4 bases, leaving 15 bases between them. This CDR3 has 16 amino acids. The CDR3 DNA reads as TGTGCCAGCAGCTTAGGGACAAGTTGGGGTTCAGATACGCAGTATTTT. Translated: CASSLGTSWGSDTQYF.